This T cell receptor beta chain was profiled in a study of T cells in Graves' hyperthyroidism and ophthalmopathy. This clonotype appeared many times. The CDR3 is made up of 15 amino acids. The germline CDR1 and CDR2 sequences are MDHEN and SYDVKM. Deletions cut 3 bases from V and 2 bases from J, with 14 bases between. RNA transcripts yielded amplified TCR beta CDR3 regions. Primed by the HTBI set, a first-round RT-PCR was run on the TCR CDR3. Using its own MiXCR run on the multiplex PCR reads, TCRdb lists one record per CDR3 protein. The sample has approximately 610,000 distinct CDR3 sequences, approximately 15% seen once.

This clonotype was obtained from a young woman with Graves' hyperthyroidism. The genes are TRBV28 and TRBJ2-7, with D tentatively TRBD2 (7 bases). The sequenced material came from blood. The CDR3 sequence is CASSFKGGAPYEQYF. DNA for the CDR3: TGTGCCAGCAGTTTCAAAGGGGGGGCCCCCTACGAGCAGTACTTC. Using reference TRBV28 and TRBJ2-7 for the parts outside the CDR3, the full variable domain is DVKVTQSSRYLVKRTGEKVFLECVQDMDHENMFWYRQDPGLGLRLIYFSYDVKMKEKGDIPEGYSVSREKKERFSLILESASTNQTSMYLCASSFKGGAPYEQYFGPGTRLTVT.